A single sample is the source of the 29 T cell receptor beta chains below, sequenced in a study of T cell changes during pregnancy in multiple sclerosis. Here immunoSEQ multiplex PCR was the method, and the copy in TCRdb shows in-frame clones only, minus some. The sample includes under 65,000 clones, 90% of them seen just once. The specimen comprised peripheral blood, sampled in the first trimester of pregnancy. These receptor sequences come from a female donor in good health, enrolled as a control in a pregnancy study.

In this sample, this clone turned up once. The sample holds other DNA sequences that translate to the same CDR3. The J gene is TRBJ2-7, the V gene TRBV9, with D tentatively TRBD2 (7 bases). V dropped 0 bases and J dropped 5 bases, with 12 bases sitting between them. Germline V CDR1 and CDR2: SGDLS, YYNGEE. The CDR3 totals 14 residues. The CDR3 spells CASSVVGGAHEQYF. The CDR3 nucleotides are TGTGCCAGCAGCGTAGTGGGGGGGGCCCACGAGCAGTACTTC.

The J gene is TRBJ2-5, the V gene TRBV7-2, with TRBD1 matching 11 bases. Losses at the gene ends were 2 bases for V and 4 bases for J; bases not matched to a gene: 9. The CDR3 totals 17 residues. Germline V gene lookup returns CDR1 SGHTA and CDR2 FQGNSA. CDR3: CASSLRPGTGGRETQYF. CDR3 coding DNA: TGTGCCAGCAGCTTACGGCCCGGGACAGGGGGGAGAGAGACCCAGTACTTC.

The rearrangement joins TRBV14 to TRBJ2-5, with TRBD2 identical over 9 bases. The V segment lost 5 bases and the J segment 5 bases; nucleotides outside the gene matches: 9. The CDR3 length is 15 residues. CDR1 SGHDN and CDR2 FVKESK come from the germline V gene. The CDR3 DNA reads as TGTGCCAGCAGCTTGTGGACTAGCGTAGGGGAGACCCAGTACTTC. Its protein is CASSLWTSVGETQYF.

The rearrangement uses TRBV6-1 and TRBJ1-5, with 7 bases identical to TRBD1. The germline gives CDR1 MNHNS, CDR2 SASEGT. The CDR3 is made up of 14 amino acids. Germline trimming cut 3 bases from V and 4 bases from J; bases unmatched to any gene: 3. CDR3 loop: CASSDWTGNQPQHF. DNA for the CDR3: TGTGCCAGCAGTGATTGGACAGGTAATCAGCCCCAGCATTTT.

The V call is TRBV28, the J call TRBJ2-2; 12 bases line up with TRBD1. CDR1 is MDHEN and CDR2 is SYDVKM in the germline V gene. The CDR3 runs to 18 residues. V shed 5 bases and J 4 bases; nucleotides not matched to a gene: 11. Here the CDR3 DNA reads TGTGCCAGCAGTCCTTTACAACCGGGACAGGGGGCCACCGGGGAGCTGTTTTTT. Translation: CASSPLQPGQGATGELFF.

The rearrangement uses TRBV20-1 and TRBJ2-1, with 8 bases aligning to TRBD2. Trimming took 7 bases from V and 14 from J; bases not matched to a gene: 10. This CDR3 spans 11 amino acids. Germline-derived CDR1 and CDR2 are DFQATT and SNEGSKA (reference sequence). CDR3 protein: CSVGASREEFF. In DNA form, the CDR3 reads TGCAGTGTCGGGGCCTCGCGGGAGGAGTTCTTC.

The CDR3 loop is CASSTRRGNTIYF. The CDR3 DNA is TGTGCCAGCAGCACCCGCAGGGGAAACACCATATATTTT. The chain combines TRBV27 with TRBJ1-3; D remains unclear. V shed 6 bases and J shed 4 bases, with 10 bases lying between them. CDR1 MNHEY and CDR2 SMNVEV come from the germline V gene (reference sequence). The CDR3 loop spans 13 amino acids.

The V call is TRBV7-2, the J call TRBJ2-1; D uncertain. The germline gives CDR1 SGHTA, CDR2 FQGNSA. The CDR3 is 14 amino acids. V was shortened by 4 bases and J by 8 bases, with 15 bases between the two germline ends. The CDR3 is CASSSAPLRDEQFF. The CDR3 region has the DNA TGTGCCAGCAGCTCTGCTCCGCTCCGGGATGAGCAGTTCTTC.

The chain couples TRBV4-3 to TRBJ2-5; 10 bases match TRBD1. Trimming removed 0 bases from V and 7 bases from J; junction bases left unmatched: 8. The V gene's germline CDR1 is LGHNA and CDR2 YSLEER. The CDR3 has 16 amino acids. CDR3 nucleotide sequence: TGCGCCAGCAGCCAAGATGCGACAGGGGGCGCGGGGACCCAGTACTTC. Translation: CASSQDATGGAGTQYF.

V gene TRBV5-1 combines with J gene TRBJ1-1; D call uncertain. V lost 2 bases and J lost 1, with 6 bases in between. This CDR3 has 13 amino acids. CDR1 is SGHRS and CDR2 is YFSETQ in the germline V gene. CDR3 amino acids: CASSFRQNTEAFF. CDR3 DNA sequence: TGCGCCAGCAGCTTCAGACAGAACACTGAAGCTTTCTTT.

This clone was counted once. V and J are TRBV5-1 and TRBJ1-3; D possibly corresponds to TRBD1 (5 bases). The CDR3 consists of 14 residues. Trimming removed 0 bases at V and 4 bases at J, with 8 bases between. CDR1 SGHRS and CDR2 YFSETQ come from the germline V gene. CDR3 region: CASSLEGNGNTIYF. The CDR3 region has the DNA TGCGCCAGCAGCTTGGAGGGGAACGGAAACACCATATATTTT.

The J gene is TRBJ2-7, the V gene TRBV19, with TRBD1 matching 9 bases. Trimming removed 3 bases from V and 3 bases from J; junction bases left unmatched: 6. This CDR3 comprises 15 residues. Per the germline V gene, CDR1 is LNHDA and CDR2 is SQIVND (reference sequence). CDR3 coding DNA: TGTGCCAGTAGTATCTCCGGGACAGGGAACTACGAGCAGTACTTC. Translating gives CASSISGTGNYEQYF. Looking up the rest from reference TRBV19 and TRBJ2-7 gives the full variable domain: DGGITQSPKYLFRKEGQNVTLSCEQNLNHDAMYWYRQDPGQGLRLIYYSQIVNDFQKGDIAEGYSVSREKKESFPLTVTSAQKNPTAFYLCASSISGTGNYEQYFGPGTRLTVT.

This chain connects TRBV2 to TRBJ2-2; D might be TRBD1 (6 bases). V gave up 8 bases and J gave up 2 bases, with 12 bases separating them. Germline CDR1 and CDR2: SNHLY and FYNNEI. The CDR3 is made up of 14 amino acids. The CDR3 here is CASGGRSNTGELFF. In DNA, the CDR3 is TGTGCCAGCGGGGGCAGGTCTAACACCGGGGAGCTGTTTTTT.

This chain joins TRBV6-1 and TRBJ1-1; TRBD1 aligns across 9 bases. J gave up 0 bases and V 4 bases, and 9 bases lay outside the gene matches. The CDR3 has 17 amino acids. The germline V gene encodes CDR1 MNHNS and CDR2 SASEGT. The CDR3 spells CASSARTGATMNTEAFF. CDR3 coding DNA: TGTGCCAGCAGTGCACGGACAGGGGCAACCATGAACACTGAAGCTTTCTTT.

The chain combines TRBV11-2 with TRBJ2-3; tentative D call: TRBD1 (5 bases). Germline CDR1 SGHAT, CDR2 FQNNGV. Trimming shortened V by 2 bases and J by 4 bases, and 10 bases separated the two germline ends. The CDR3 sequence is 14 residues long. CDR3 loop: CASSLYWGPDTQYF. Written as DNA, the CDR3 is TGTGCCAGCAGCTTATATTGGGGCCCAGATACGCAGTATTTT.

The gene calls are TRBV27 and TRBJ2-7, with a weak D call TRBD1 (6 bases). The CDR3 loop spans 17 amino acids. Trimming stripped 4 bases from V and 0 bases from J, with 19 bases between. Germline CDR1 and CDR2: MNHEY and SMNVEV (reference sequence). The CDR3 coding sequence is TGTGCCAGCAGTTCAGGACAGATTCACCCTAGCTCCTACGAGCAGTACTTC. Encoded protein: CASSSGQIHPSSYEQYF.

The chain has TRBV19 and TRBJ1-2; D gene unclear. V was shortened by 5 bases and J by 5 bases, with 9 bases between the two germline ends. This CDR3 contains 12 residues. The V gene's germline CDR1 is LNHDA and CDR2 SQIVND (reference sequence). The DNA of the CDR3 is TGTGCCAGTAGTTTTTCGGGGTATGGCTACACCTTC. It specifies CASSFSGYGYTF.

The V gene is TRBV4-2, the J gene TRBJ2-5; 12 nucleotides align to TRBD2. J gave up 3 bases and V 3 bases, and 5 bases lay outside the gene matches. The CDR3 runs to 16 residues. Germline assignment: CDR1 LGHNA and CDR2 YNFKEQ. The CDR3 DNA is TGTGCCAGCAGCCAGTCTAGCGGGGGGGAAAAAGAGACCCAGTACTTC. Amino acids: CASSQSSGGEKETQYF.

The chain has TRBV18 and TRBJ1-3; D gene unclear. Germline V gene sequence: CDR1 KGHSH, CDR2 LQKENI. The CDR3 extends over 12 amino acids. Trimming stripped 5 bases from V and 4 bases from J, with 6 bases between. CDR3 residues: CASSLEGNTIYF. The CDR3 region has the DNA TGTGCCAGCTCATTAGAGGGAAACACCATATATTTT.

The V gene is TRBV4-2, the J gene TRBJ2-3; 12 nucleotides match TRBD2. In germline, CDR1 is LGHNA, CDR2 YNFKEQ. The CDR3 consists of 18 residues. The junction had 6 bases not matched to a gene; V was cut back by 1 base and J by 1 base. The CDR3 spells CASSQGLAGVPGTDTQYF. The DNA for the CDR3 is TGTGCCAGCAGCCAAGGACTAGCGGGGGTTCCGGGCACAGATACGCAGTATTTT.

A single count supports this clone. V is TRBV2 and J is TRBJ2-1, with TRBD2 as a possible D gene (5 bases). V was clipped by 7 bases and J by 5 bases, with 9 bases between them. The germline V gene has CDR1 SNHLY and CDR2 FYNNEI. CDR3 length equals 12 residues. The CDR3 loop reads CASKERNNEQFF. The CDR3 nucleotides read TGTGCCAGCAAGGAGCGGAACAATGAGCAGTTCTTC.

This chain links TRBV5-6 with TRBJ1-1; 8 bases are shared with TRBD1. From germline, CDR1 is SGHDT and CDR2 YYEEEE. The CDR3 has 12 residues. Trimming at V came to 5 bases and at J to 6 bases, leaving 3 bases not matched to a gene. CDR3 region: CASRPTGAEAFF. The CDR3 bases are TGTGCCAGCAGACCGACAGGGGCTGAAGCTTTCTTT.

The CDR3 DNA reads as TGTGCCTTGGGGAGTCAAGAGACCCAGTACTTC. Protein: CALGSQETQYF. The V and J genes are TRBV30 and TRBJ2-5; D might be TRBD2 (5 bases). Trimming cost V 7 bases and J 2 bases, with 8 bases left between them. The CDR3 runs 11 residues. Germline V lookup: CDR1 GTSNPN, CDR2 SVGIG (reference sequence).

This clone is a singleton in its sample. Here the CDR3 reads CASSPLAASSYEQYF. In nucleotides, the CDR3 is TGTGCCAGCAGCCCACTAGCGGCGAGCTCCTACGAGCAGTACTTC. The chain couples TRBV7-2 to TRBJ2-7; TRBD2 aligns across 8 bases. Germline loops: CDR1 SGHTA, CDR2 FQGNSA. The CDR3 has 15 residues. V shed 5 bases and J 0 bases; nucleotides not matched to a gene: 6. The full variable domain, rest sourced from reference TRBV7-2 and TRBJ2-7, is GAGVSQSPSNKVTEKGKDVELRCDPISGHTALYWYRQSLGQGLEFLIYFQGNSAPDKSGLPSDRFSAERTGGSVSTLTIQRTQQEDSAVYLCASSPLAASSYEQYFGPGTRLTVT.

The rearrangement links TRBV18 to TRBJ2-7; 7 nucleotides align to TRBD2. With 2 bases clipped from V and 1 base from J, the junction kept 11 bases outside the gene matches. The V gene's germline CDR1 is KGHSH and CDR2 LQKENI. CDR3 length: 17 residues. CDR3 region: CASSPVTGGGTSYEQYF. As DNA, the CDR3 is TGTGCCAGCTCACCAGTAACGGGCGGGGGAACTTCCTACGAGCAGTACTTC.

The J gene is TRBJ1-1, the V gene TRBV4-2; tentatively, D is TRBD1 (5 bases). The CDR3 is 16 residues long. V was trimmed by 0 bases and J by 1 base, leaving 12 bases between them. CDR1 and CDR2 (germline): LGHNA, YNFKEQ. The CDR3 spells CASSQDRWGGNTEAFF. Here the CDR3 DNA reads TGTGCCAGCAGCCAAGATAGATGGGGGGGGAACACTGAAGCTTTCTTT.

This clone was seen just once. This chain uses TRBV7-2 with TRBJ2-1; tentatively, D is TRBD2 (5 bases). This CDR3 comprises 15 residues. CDR1 SGHTA and CDR2 FQGNSA come from the germline V gene. Between the trimmed V and J ends, which lost 5 bases and 1 base, there was a span of 12 bases. CDR3: CASSTSGISYNEQFF. CDR3 DNA: TGTGCCAGCAGCACGAGCGGAATTTCCTACAATGAGCAGTTCTTC.

The genes are TRBV5-1 and TRBJ2-1, with 13 positions matching TRBD2. Germline lookup yields CDR1 SGHRS and CDR2 YFSETQ. The V segment lost 0 bases and the J segment 9 bases; nucleotides outside the gene matches: 3. The CDR3 spans 15 residues. The DNA for the CDR3 is TGCGCCAGCAGCTTGGCCGGACTAGCGGGAGCTGAGCAGTTCTTC. The encoded protein is CASSLAGLAGAEQFF. Full variable domain (missing parts from reference TRBV5-1 and TRBJ2-1): KAGVTQTPRYLIKTRGQQVTLSCSPISGHRSVSWYQQTPGQGLQFLFEYFSETQRNKGNFPGRFSGRQFSNSRSEMNVSTLELGDSALYLCASSLAGLAGAEQFFGPGTRLTVL.

Written as DNA, the CDR3 is TGTGCCAGCAGTCCCCGAGGCGGGCCTTCCTACAATGAGCAGTTCTTC. Amino acid sequence: CASSPRGGPSYNEQFF. J is TRBJ2-1 and V is TRBV11-2; perhaps TRBD2 as D (5 bases). This CDR3 has 16 residues. The V and J ends lost 6 bases and 1 base respectively, with 16 bases between them. Germline CDR1 is SGHAT and CDR2 is FQNNGV.